The rows below give T cell receptor beta chains drawn from one sample of a study of cytomegalovirus exposure and HLA in healthy donors. Data came from immunoSEQ multiplex PCR; TCRdb stores just in-frame clones and leaves some out. The table lists about 120,000 clones, roughly four fifths of them singletons. The sample taken for sequencing was PBMCs. The receptor set was obtained from a woman aged 18-30 years in good health and CMV-seronegative. CDR3s include the opening cysteine and the closing phenylalanine or tryptophan. The order of the fields is J gene, D gene, V gene, clone size, CDR3 DNA, CDR3 protein. D genes are given only for firm matches. The size field is filled for only some rows; it gives once, few, many or a size class.

j_gene: TRBJ2-3
d_gene: NA
v_gene: TRBV7-9
abundance: NA
CDR3nt: TGTGCCAGCAGCCGGACAGCTAGCACAGATACGCAGTATTTT
CDR3aa: CASSRTASTDTQYF

j_gene: TRBJ2-3
d_gene: TRBD2
v_gene: TRBV4-2
abundance: NA
CDR3nt: TGTGCCAGCAGCCAAGTAATACGGGGGGGCCACCCACACACAGATACGCAGTATTTT
CDR3aa: CASSQVIRGGHPHTDTQYF

j_gene: TRBJ2-1
d_gene: NA
v_gene: TRBV5-1
abundance: few
CDR3nt: TGCGCCAGCAGCTCGACTTCGGGGTCCTACAATGAGCAGTTCTTC
CDR3aa: CASSSTSGSYNEQFF

j_gene: TRBJ2-7
d_gene: TRBD1
v_gene: TRBV18
abundance: NA
CDR3nt: TGTGCCAGCTCACCACGGTATCGGGGACAGCCAACCGAGCAGTACTTC
CDR3aa: CASSPRYRGQPTEQYF

j_gene: TRBJ1-1
d_gene: TRBD1
v_gene: TRBV7-9
abundance: NA
CDR3nt: TGTGCCAGCAGCTCCCGACAGGGTCAAGGTTTCTTT
CDR3aa: CASSSRQGQGFF

j_gene: TRBJ1-5
d_gene: NA
v_gene: TRBV7-2
abundance: NA
CDR3nt: TGTGCCAGCAGCCCCGGAGGACCGTTATTAACACAGCCCCAGCATTTT
CDR3aa: CASSPGGPLLTQPQHF

j_gene: TRBJ1-2
d_gene: NA
v_gene: TRBV6-5
abundance: NA
CDR3nt: TGTGCCAGCAGTATTAGGGGAGGTGGCTACACCTTC
CDR3aa: CASSIRGGGYTF

j_gene: TRBJ1-2
d_gene: TRBD1
v_gene: TRBV5-8
abundance: NA
CDR3nt: TGTGCCAGCAGGGACAGGGAACCATCCTATGGCTACACCTTC
CDR3aa: CASRDREPSYGYTF

j_gene: TRBJ1-1
d_gene: NA
v_gene: TRBV6-5
abundance: NA
CDR3nt: TGTGCCAGCACCCTGGACAGCTACACTGAAGCTTTCTTT
CDR3aa: CASTLDSYTEAFF

j_gene: TRBJ1-1
d_gene: NA
v_gene: TRBV6-5
abundance: NA
CDR3nt: TGTGCCAGCAGTGCGGACAGTCCATCTTCTGAAGCTTTCTTT
CDR3aa: CASSADSPSSEAFF

j_gene: TRBJ1-1
d_gene: NA
v_gene: TRBV5-4
abundance: NA
CDR3nt: TGTGCCAGCAGCTTGGTTGGAGGTCAGACTGAAGCTTTCTTT
CDR3aa: CASSLVGGQTEAFF

j_gene: TRBJ2-7
d_gene: TRBD2
v_gene: TRBV5-1
abundance: NA
CDR3nt: TGCGCCAGCAGCTGGTCGGGACTATCCGAGCAGTACTTC
CDR3aa: CASSWSGLSEQYF

j_gene: TRBJ1-4
d_gene: NA
v_gene: TRBV7-9
abundance: NA
CDR3nt: TGTGCCAGCAGTCTTCTCCCAACTAATGAAAAACTGTTTTTT
CDR3aa: CASSLLPTNEKLFF

j_gene: TRBJ1-2
d_gene: NA
v_gene: TRBV2
abundance: NA
CDR3nt: TGTGCCAGCAGTTGGTCAGGGTACTATGGCTACACCTTC
CDR3aa: CASSWSGYYGYTF

j_gene: TRBJ2-7
d_gene: TRBD1
v_gene: TRBV6-5
abundance: NA
CDR3nt: TGTGCCAGCAGATACGGGACAGGGTCGCGCGAGCAGTACTTC
CDR3aa: CASRYGTGSREQYF

j_gene: TRBJ2-3
d_gene: TRBD2
v_gene: TRBV5-6
abundance: NA
CDR3nt: TGTGCCAGCAGCTACATACTAGCGGGGGACCGGGATACGCAGTATTTT
CDR3aa: CASSYILAGDRDTQYF

j_gene: TRBJ2-7
d_gene: NA
v_gene: TRBV7-2
abundance: NA
CDR3nt: TGTGCCAGCAGCTTAGACCCTGGCTGGGAGCAGTACTTC
CDR3aa: CASSLDPGWEQYF

j_gene: TRBJ1-1
d_gene: TRBD1
v_gene: TRBV6-1
abundance: NA
CDR3nt: TGTGCCAGCAGTGAAATGACAGGGGTATGGACTGAAGCTTTCTTT
CDR3aa: CASSEMTGVWTEAFF

j_gene: TRBJ2-2
d_gene: TRBD2
v_gene: TRBV5-4
abundance: NA
CDR3nt: TGTGCCAGCAGTACCGGGACTAGGGCGGCCGGGGAGCTGTTTTTT
CDR3aa: CASSTGTRAAGELFF

j_gene: TRBJ2-5
d_gene: NA
v_gene: TRBV2
abundance: few
CDR3nt: TGTGCCAGCAGTGACACTAACCAAGAGACCCAGTACTTC
CDR3aa: CASSDTNQETQYF

j_gene: TRBJ2-3
d_gene: TRBD2
v_gene: TRBV9
abundance: NA
CDR3nt: TGTGCCAGCAGCCCTTGGGGACTAGCGGGGGGCACAGATACGCAGTATTTT
CDR3aa: CASSPWGLAGGTDTQYF

j_gene: TRBJ1-1
d_gene: TRBD1
v_gene: TRBV7-9
abundance: NA
CDR3nt: TGTGCCAGCAGCTCGGACAGGGATGCTTTCTTT
CDR3aa: CASSSDRDAFF

j_gene: TRBJ2-7
d_gene: TRBD1
v_gene: TRBV7-2
abundance: NA
CDR3nt: TGTGCCAGCAGTCCGGACAGGGGGTCCTACGAGCAGTACTTC
CDR3aa: CASSPDRGSYEQYF

j_gene: TRBJ2-1
d_gene: TRBD2
v_gene: TRBV9
abundance: NA
CDR3nt: TGTGCCAGCAGCTTGGGACTAGCGGGGGGGCAAGGAAAGAATGAGCAGTTCTTC
CDR3aa: CASSLGLAGGQGKNEQFF

j_gene: TRBJ2-7
d_gene: TRBD1
v_gene: TRBV5-1
abundance: NA
CDR3nt: TGCGCCAGCAGCCCGACAGGGACCCCCCACGAGCAGTACTTC
CDR3aa: CASSPTGTPHEQYF

j_gene: TRBJ2-7
d_gene: NA
v_gene: TRBV5-4
abundance: NA
CDR3nt: TGTGCCAGCAGCTTGGAGACAGGAGTGGGCGAGCAGTACTTC
CDR3aa: CASSLETGVGEQYF

j_gene: TRBJ1-5
d_gene: TRBD1
v_gene: TRBV7-9
abundance: once
CDR3nt: TGTGCCAGCAGCTTGACAGGGGTCGGTCAGCCCCAGCATTTT
CDR3aa: CASSLTGVGQPQHF

j_gene: TRBJ2-2
d_gene: TRBD1
v_gene: TRBV7-8
abundance: NA
CDR3nt: TGTGCCAGCAGCCTTTTAGGGGGCGCTGGGACCGGGGAGCTGTTTTTT
CDR3aa: CASSLLGGAGTGELFF

j_gene: TRBJ2-2
d_gene: TRBD1
v_gene: TRBV7-8
abundance: NA
CDR3nt: TGTGCCAGCAGCGCCAGCACCGGGACAGGGAGGGCCGGGGAGCTGTTTTTT
CDR3aa: CASSASTGTGRAGELFF